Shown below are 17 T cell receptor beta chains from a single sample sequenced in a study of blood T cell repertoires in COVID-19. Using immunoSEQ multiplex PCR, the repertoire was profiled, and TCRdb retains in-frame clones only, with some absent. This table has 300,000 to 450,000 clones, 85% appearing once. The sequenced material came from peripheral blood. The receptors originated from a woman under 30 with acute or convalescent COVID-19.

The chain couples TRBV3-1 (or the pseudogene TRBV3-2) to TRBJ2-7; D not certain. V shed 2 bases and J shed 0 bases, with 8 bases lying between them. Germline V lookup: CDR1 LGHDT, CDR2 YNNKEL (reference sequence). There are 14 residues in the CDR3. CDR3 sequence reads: CASSQSRSSYEQYF. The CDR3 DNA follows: TGTGCCAGCAGCCAATCGCGGAGCTCCTACGAGCAGTACTTC.

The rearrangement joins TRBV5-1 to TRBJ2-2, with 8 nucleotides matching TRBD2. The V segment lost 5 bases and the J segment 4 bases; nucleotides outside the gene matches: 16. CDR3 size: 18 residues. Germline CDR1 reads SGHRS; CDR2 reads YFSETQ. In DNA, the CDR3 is TGCGCCAGCAGATCTTCCCTGGGACTAGTCACAATCACCGGGGAGCTGTTTTTT. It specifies CASRSSLGLVTITGELFF.

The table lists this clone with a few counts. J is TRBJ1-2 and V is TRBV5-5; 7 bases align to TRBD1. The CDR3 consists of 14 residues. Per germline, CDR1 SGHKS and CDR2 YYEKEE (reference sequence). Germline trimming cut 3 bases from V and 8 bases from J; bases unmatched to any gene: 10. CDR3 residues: CASSSGDSDEGYTF. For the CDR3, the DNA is TGTGCCAGCAGCTCGGGGGACAGCGACGAGGGCTACACCTTC.

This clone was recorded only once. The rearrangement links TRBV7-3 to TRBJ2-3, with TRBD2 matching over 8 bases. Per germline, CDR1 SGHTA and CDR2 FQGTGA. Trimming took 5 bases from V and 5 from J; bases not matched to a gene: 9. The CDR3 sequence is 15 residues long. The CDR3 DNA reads TGTGCCAGCAGCCTCATAGCGGGATCTCAAGATACGCAGTATTTT. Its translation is CASSLIAGSQDTQYF. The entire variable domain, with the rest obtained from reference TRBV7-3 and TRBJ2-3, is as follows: GAGVSQTPSNKVTEKGKYVELRCDPISGHTALYWYRQSLGQGPEFLIYFQGTGAADDSGLPNDRFFAVRPEGSVSTLKIQRTERGDSAVYLCASSLIAGSQDTQYFGPGTRLTVL.

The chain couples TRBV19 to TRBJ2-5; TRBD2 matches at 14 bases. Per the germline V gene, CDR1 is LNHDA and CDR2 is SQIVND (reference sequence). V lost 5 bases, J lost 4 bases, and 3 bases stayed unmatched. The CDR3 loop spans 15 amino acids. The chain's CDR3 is CASSVGLAGVETQYF. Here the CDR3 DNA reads TGTGCCAGTAGTGTGGGACTAGCGGGGGTAGAGACCCAGTACTTC. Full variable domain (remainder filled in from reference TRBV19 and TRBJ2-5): DGGITQSPKYLFRKEGQNVTLSCEQNLNHDAMYWYRQDPGQGLRLIYYSQIVNDFQKGDIAEGYSVSREKKESFPLTVTSAQKNPTAFYLCASSVGLAGVETQYFGPGTRLLVL.

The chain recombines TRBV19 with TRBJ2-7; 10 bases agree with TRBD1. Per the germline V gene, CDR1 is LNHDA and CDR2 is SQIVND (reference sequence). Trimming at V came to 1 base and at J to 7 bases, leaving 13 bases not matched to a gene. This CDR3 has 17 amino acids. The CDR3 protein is CASSIVVGDRGSPEQYF. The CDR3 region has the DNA TGTGCCAGTAGTATAGTAGTAGGGGACAGGGGCTCGCCGGAGCAGTACTTC.

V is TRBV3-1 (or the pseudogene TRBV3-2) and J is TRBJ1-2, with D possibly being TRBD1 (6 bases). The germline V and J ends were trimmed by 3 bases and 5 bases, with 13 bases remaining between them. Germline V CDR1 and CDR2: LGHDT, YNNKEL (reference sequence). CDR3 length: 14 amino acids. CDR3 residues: CASSQGAVGYGYTF. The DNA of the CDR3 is TGTGCCAGCAGCCAGGGGGCGGTTGGGTATGGCTACACCTTC.

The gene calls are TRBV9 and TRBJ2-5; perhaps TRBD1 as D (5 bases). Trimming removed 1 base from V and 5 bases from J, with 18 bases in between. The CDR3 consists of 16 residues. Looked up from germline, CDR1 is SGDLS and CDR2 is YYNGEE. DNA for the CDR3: TGTGCCAGCAGCGTATCCGGCAGGGAACTTTTGGAGACCCAGTACTTC. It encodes CASSVSGRELLETQYF.

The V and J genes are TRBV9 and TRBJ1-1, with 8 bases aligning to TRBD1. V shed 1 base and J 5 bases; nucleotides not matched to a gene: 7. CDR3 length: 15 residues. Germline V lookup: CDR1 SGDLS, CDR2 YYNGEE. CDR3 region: CASSVNQGAWTEAFF. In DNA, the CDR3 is TGTGCCAGCAGCGTAAACCAGGGGGCATGGACTGAAGCTTTCTTT.

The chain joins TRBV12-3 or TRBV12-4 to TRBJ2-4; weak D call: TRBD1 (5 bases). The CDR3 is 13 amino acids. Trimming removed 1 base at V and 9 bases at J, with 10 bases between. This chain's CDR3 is CASSLDQGRIQYF. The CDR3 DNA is TGTGCCAGCAGTTTAGATCAGGGTCGCATTCAGTACTTC.

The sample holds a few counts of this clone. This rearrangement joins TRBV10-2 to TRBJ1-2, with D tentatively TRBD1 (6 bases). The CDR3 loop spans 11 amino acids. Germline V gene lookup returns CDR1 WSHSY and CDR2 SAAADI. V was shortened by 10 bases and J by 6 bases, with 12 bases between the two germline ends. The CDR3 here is CATPGVNGYTF. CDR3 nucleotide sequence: TGCGCCACCCCAGGGGTGAATGGCTACACCTTC.

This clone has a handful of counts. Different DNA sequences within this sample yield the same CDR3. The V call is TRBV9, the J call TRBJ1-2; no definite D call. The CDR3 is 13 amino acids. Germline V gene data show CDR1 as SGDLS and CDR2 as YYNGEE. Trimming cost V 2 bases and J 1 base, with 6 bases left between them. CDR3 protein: CASSVAVNYGYTF. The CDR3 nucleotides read TGTGCCAGCAGCGTCGCGGTTAACTATGGCTACACCTTC.

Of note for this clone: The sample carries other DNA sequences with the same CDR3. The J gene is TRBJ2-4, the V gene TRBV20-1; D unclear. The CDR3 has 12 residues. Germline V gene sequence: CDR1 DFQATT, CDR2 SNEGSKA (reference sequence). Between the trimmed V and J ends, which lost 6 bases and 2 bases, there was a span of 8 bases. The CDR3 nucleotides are TGCAGTGCCAGTCCCTCCAAAAACATTCAGTACTTC. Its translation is CSASPSKNIQYF.

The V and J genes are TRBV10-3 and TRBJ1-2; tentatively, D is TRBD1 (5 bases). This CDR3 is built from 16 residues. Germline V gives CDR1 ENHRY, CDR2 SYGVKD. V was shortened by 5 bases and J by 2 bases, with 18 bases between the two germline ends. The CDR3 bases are TGTGCCATCAGTTACGGGACTCTGGGTTTCAACTATGGCTACACCTTC. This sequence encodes CAISYGTLGFNYGYTF.

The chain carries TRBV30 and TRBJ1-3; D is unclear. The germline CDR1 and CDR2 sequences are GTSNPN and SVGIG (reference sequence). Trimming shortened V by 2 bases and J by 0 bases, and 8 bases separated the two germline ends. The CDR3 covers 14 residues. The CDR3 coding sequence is TGTGCCTGGAGTCTAGCATTCTCTGGAAACACCATATATTTT. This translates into CAWSLAFSGNTIYF. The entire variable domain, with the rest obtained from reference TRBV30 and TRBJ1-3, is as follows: SQTIHQWPATLVQPVGSPLSLECTVEGTSNPNLYWYRQAAGRGLQLLFYSVGIGQISSEVPQNLSASRPQDRQFILSSKKLLLSDSGFYLCAWSLAFSGNTIYFGEGSWLTVV.

The CDR3: CASSASPRVDGNYGYTF. The CDR3 coding sequence is TGTGCCAGCAGCGCTTCCCCCAGGGTCGACGGCAACTATGGCTACACCTTC. The chain uses TRBV9 and TRBJ1-2; possibly TRBD1 for D (5 bases). V was pared by 3 bases and J by 2 bases, with 20 bases between. This CDR3 contains 17 residues. Germline-derived CDR1 and CDR2 are SGDLS and YYNGEE.

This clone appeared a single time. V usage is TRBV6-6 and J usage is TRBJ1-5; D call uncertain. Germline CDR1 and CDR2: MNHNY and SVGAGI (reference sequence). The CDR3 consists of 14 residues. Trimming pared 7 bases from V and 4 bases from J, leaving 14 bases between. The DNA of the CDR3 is TGTGCCAGCACCATAGGGTGGGAGAATCAGCCCCAGCATTTT. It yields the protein CASTIGWENQPQHF.